This T cell receptor beta chain was obtained from a study of blood T cell repertoires in COVID-19. Study as a whole: Sites in the United States, Italy and Spain provided acute and convalescent COVID-19 samples. T cells, B-cell-depleted T cells, or PBMCs provided the cDNA or gDNA that served as material.

As handled by the study authors: Amplification with reference gene primers provided the estimates of nucleated cell counts. Only in-frame clones appear in the TCRdb table, and some are missing; sequencing was by immunoSEQ multiplex PCR. V and J calls and clone size come straight from that table; D and trimming were deduced from the DNA. Of over 150,000 clones in the sample, approximately 80% are singletons; the top ten hold 25% to 30%. Germline CDR1 is SNHLY and CDR2 is FYNNEI. After removal of 11 bases from V and 9 bases from J, the junction contained 8 bases not matched to a gene. The CDR3 sequence is 13 residues long.

Material: peripheral blood. This receptor was taken from an older woman with acute or convalescent COVID-19. The chain combines TRBV2 with TRBJ1-6, with 9 bases identical to TRBD1. The CDR3 protein is CAFRDRDFSPLHF. The CDR3 DNA is TGTGCCTTTAGGGACAGGGACTTTTCACCCCTCCACTTT.